The 30 T cell receptor beta chains below were found in one sample sequenced in a study of T cell responses to AZD1222 COVID-19 vaccine. Repertoires were generated with immunoSEQ multiplex PCR, while TCRdb's copy carries only in-frame clones and drops some. Of about 70,000 clones listed, 70% to 90% were seen once; the top ten hold roughly 1.2%. This sample comprised peripheral blood, obtained 28 days after the second AZD1222 dose. These receptor sequences come from an adult who received the AZD1222 COVID-19 vaccine.

This clone came up once. The chain has TRBV3-1 (or the pseudogene TRBV3-2) and TRBJ2-2; a weak D match, TRBD1 (5 bases). V was shortened by 5 bases and J by 7 bases, with 8 bases between the two germline ends. Germline CDR1 reads LGHDT; CDR2 reads YNNKEL (reference sequence). The CDR3 loop spans 12 amino acids. The CDR3 region is CASSLQVGELFF. The CDR3 DNA reads TGTGCCAGCAGCTTACAGGTCGGGGAGCTGTTTTTT.

This clone was recorded only once. The rearrangement joins TRBV5-5 to TRBJ1-5; D is ambiguous. Germline CDR1 and CDR2: SGHKS and YYEKEE (reference sequence). Deletions cut 0 bases from V and 0 bases from J, with 10 bases between. The CDR3 extends over 16 amino acids. CDR3 nucleotides: TGTGCCAGCAGCTTGGCACAGACAAATAGCAATCAGCCCCAGCATTTT. It is translated as CASSLAQTNSNQPQHF.

This clone was picked up one time. The CDR3 nucleotides are TGTGCCAGCAGCTCGGGTGGTTCAGGGCGCCCTTCCTACGAGCAGTACTTC. It translates to CASSSGGSGRPSYEQYF. This rearrangement joins TRBV27 to TRBJ2-7; tentative D call: TRBD1 (5 bases). Germline V gives CDR1 MNHEY, CDR2 SMNVEV (reference sequence). V was clipped by 6 bases and J by 1 base, with 22 bases between them. CDR3 length: 17 residues.

The chain combines TRBV7-3 with TRBJ2-5; no definite D call. Germline V gene data show CDR1 as SGHTA and CDR2 as FQGTGA. Trimming removed 2 bases at V and 0 bases at J, with 7 bases between. This CDR3 has 14 amino acids. DNA for the CDR3: TGTGCCAGCAGCTTAGTCCACAACCAAGAGACCCAGTACTTC. Translating it yields CASSLVHNQETQYF.

This sequence joins TRBV7-2 and TRBJ2-7, with D unclear. Germline V gene sequence: CDR1 SGHTA, CDR2 FQGNSA. Trimming removed 4 bases from V and 2 bases from J, with 9 bases in between. CDR3 length: 13 residues. CDR3 coding DNA: TGTGCCAGCAGCTCCTACTTAGCCTACGAGCAGTACTTC. This translates into CASSSYLAYEQYF.

The chain recombines TRBV7-8 with TRBJ1-3, with TRBD1 as a possible D gene (5 bases). Germline V lookup: CDR1 SGHVS, CDR2 FQNEAQ. This CDR3 has 15 residues. The ends were cut back, 4 bases at V and 2 bases at J, with 12 bases in the middle. The CDR3, as DNA: TGTGCCAGCAGCTGGAGCAGGGCTCCTGGAAACACCATATATTTT. Encoded protein: CASSWSRAPGNTIYF. Filled out from reference TRBV7-8 and TRBJ1-3, the complete variable domain reads GAGVSQSPRYKVAKRGQDVALRCDPISGHVSLFWYQQALGQGPEFLTYFQNEAQLDKSGLPSDRFFAERPEGSVSTLKIQRTQQEDSAVYLCASSWSRAPGNTIYFGEGSWLTVV.

The chain uses TRBV5-1 and TRBJ1-1; 10 bases map to TRBD1. The germline CDR1 and CDR2 sequences are SGHRS and YFSETQ. Germline trimming cut 1 base from V and 9 bases from J; bases unmatched to any gene: 6. This CDR3 contains 14 residues. The CDR3 DNA reads TGCGCCAGCAGCTTGTATTTGGGACAGGGGAAAGCTTTCTTT. It yields the protein CASSLYLGQGKAFF.

The V call is TRBV7-2, the J call TRBJ2-1; a possible D gene is TRBD2 (6 bases). The germline V and J ends were trimmed by 2 bases and 6 bases, with 8 bases remaining between them. The CDR3 sequence is 13 residues long. Looked up from germline, CDR1 is SGHTA and CDR2 is FQGNSA. The CDR3 nucleotides are TGTGCCAGCAGCTTATGGAGGGCCAATGAGCAGTTCTTC. Its translation: CASSLWRANEQFF.

The chain employs TRBV18 and TRBJ2-5; D unresolved. The V and J ends lost 5 bases and 4 bases respectively, with 8 bases between them. This CDR3 comprises 12 residues. Germline assignment: CDR1 KGHSH and CDR2 LQKENI. Here the CDR3 reads CASSIEVETQYF. CDR3 DNA sequence: TGTGCCAGCTCAATAGAAGTAGAGACCCAGTACTTC.

This CDR3 reads CASSVDIREGQPQHF. The CDR3 DNA follows: TGTGCCAGCAGCGTAGATATCCGGGAGGGTCAGCCCCAGCATTTT. The chain uses TRBV9 and TRBJ1-5; D is uncertain. Germline CDR1 SGDLS, CDR2 YYNGEE. The CDR3 has 15 amino acids. V lost 0 bases, J lost 6 bases, and 13 bases lay in between.

This chain joins TRBV7-8 and TRBJ2-5; tentatively, D is TRBD2 (6 bases). The length of the CDR3 is 15 residues. The ends were cut back, 3 bases at V and 1 base at J, with 12 bases in the middle. Germline assignment: CDR1 SGHVS and CDR2 FQNEAQ. The CDR3: CASSFGGGVQETQYF. The DNA of the CDR3 is TGTGCCAGCAGCTTTGGAGGAGGGGTCCAAGAGACCCAGTACTTC. Combining the CDR3 with reference TRBV7-8 and TRBJ2-5 gives the whole variable domain GAGVSQSPRYKVAKRGQDVALRCDPISGHVSLFWYQQALGQGPEFLTYFQNEAQLDKSGLPSDRFFAERPEGSVSTLKIQRTQQEDSAVYLCASSFGGGVQETQYFGPGTRLLVL.

This clone was seen only once. V and J are TRBV12-3 or TRBV12-4 and TRBJ2-7, with D uncertain. Trimming removed 6 bases from V and 3 bases from J, with 9 bases in between. The CDR3 is made up of 12 amino acids. The CDR3 region is CASSLDHYEQYF. The CDR3, as DNA: TGTGCCAGCAGCCTGGACCACTACGAGCAGTACTTC.

The genes are TRBV4-1 and TRBJ1-1, with 7 bases identical to TRBD1. The germline gives CDR1 MGHRA, CDR2 YSYEKL. This CDR3 comprises 15 residues. V shed 1 base, J shed 5 bases, and the junction held 7 bases outside the gene matches. The CDR3 sequence is CASSQGAGGETEAFF. Written as DNA, the CDR3 is TGCGCCAGCAGCCAAGGGGCAGGGGGAGAGACTGAAGCTTTCTTT.

The gene calls are TRBV5-1 and TRBJ1-2, with a weak D call TRBD1 (5 bases). Trimming cost V 4 bases and J 6 bases, with 19 bases left between them. CDR1 and CDR2 from the germline V gene are SGHRS and YFSETQ. CDR3 length: 15 amino acids. CDR3 sequence reads: CASSGTGTLEDGYTF. DNA of the CDR3: TGCGCCAGCAGCGGAACCGGGACCCTCGAAGATGGCTACACCTTC.

V and J are TRBV6-6 and TRBJ1-1, with D possibly being TRBD1 (5 bases). Germline V lookup: CDR1 MNHNY, CDR2 SVGAGI (reference sequence). With 5 bases removed from V and 0 bases from J, the gap between germline ends came to 13 bases. The CDR3 is made up of 15 amino acids. The CDR3 sequence is CASSPTDSMNTEAFF. CDR3 coding DNA: TGTGCCAGCAGTCCGACAGACAGTATGAACACTGAAGCTTTCTTT.

The rearrangement links TRBV25-1 to TRBJ1-4; D might be TRBD1 (5 bases). Between the trimmed V and J ends, which lost 4 bases and 8 bases, there was a span of 17 bases. CDR3 length: 15 residues. CDR1 is MGHDK, CDR2 SYGVNS, per germline. The CDR3 reads CASSGYRAPGEKLFF. The CDR3 bases are TGTGCCAGCAGTGGGTACCGGGCCCCAGGGGAAAAACTGTTTTTT. Variable domain in full (rest from reference TRBV25-1 and TRBJ1-4): EADIYQTPRYLVIGTGKKITLECSQTMGHDKMYWYQQDPGMELHLIHYSYGVNSTEKGDLSSESTVSRIRTEHFPLTLESARPSHTSQYLCASSGYRAPGEKLFFGSGTQLSVL.

DNA for the CDR3: TGCAGTGCTAGTAGTGAGCGGGGCTCCTACAATGAGCAGTTCTTC. Its translation: CSASSERGSYNEQFF. The J gene is TRBJ2-1, the V gene TRBV20-1, with TRBD2 matching over 7 bases. The CDR3 is 15 residues long. The V segment lost 3 bases and the J segment 0 bases; nucleotides outside the gene matches: 5. Germline-derived CDR1 and CDR2 are DFQATT and SNEGSKA (reference sequence).

The rearrangement links TRBV19 to TRBJ2-2; TRBD1 matches at 7 bases. Germline V gene lookup returns CDR1 LNHDA and CDR2 SQIVND (reference sequence). This CDR3 spans 16 amino acids. With 7 bases clipped from V and 1 base from J, the junction kept 9 bases outside the gene matches. The CDR3 nucleotides are TGTGCCAGTAACCTCCGGGACAGTCGGAACACCGGGGAGCTGTTTTTT. Protein: CASNLRDSRNTGELFF.

J is TRBJ2-5 and V is TRBV5-6; the D is unclear. CDR3 length equals 13 residues. Looked up from germline, CDR1 is SGHDT and CDR2 is YYEEEE. The V and J ends lost 0 bases and 5 bases respectively, with 8 bases between them. CDR3 coding DNA: TGTGCCAGCAGCTTGGGGGTGTGGGAGACCCAGTACTTC. It translates to CASSLGVWETQYF.

The chain uses TRBV6-5 and TRBJ2-5, with D perhaps TRBD2 (5 bases). Germline loops: CDR1 MNHEY, CDR2 SVGAGI. The length of the CDR3 is 13 residues. Deletions cut 5 bases from V and 1 base from J, with 8 bases between. The chain's CDR3 is CASSRGVQETQYF. The CDR3 bases are TGTGCCAGCAGTCGGGGAGTCCAAGAGACCCAGTACTTC.

The rearrangement uses TRBV6-5 and TRBJ2-3, with TRBD2 matching over 9 bases. V lost 6 bases to trimming and J lost 3 bases; unmatched junction nucleotides: 7. The CDR3 consists of 15 residues. The germline CDR1 and CDR2 sequences are MNHEY and SVGAGI. As DNA, the CDR3 is TGTGCCAGCAGCTCCGCGGGAGGGGAGACAGATACGCAGTATTTT. This sequence encodes CASSSAGGETDTQYF.

The V call is TRBV7-9, the J call TRBJ2-3, with TRBD2 identical over 7 bases. Germline V lookup: CDR1 SEHNR, CDR2 FQNEAQ (reference sequence). The trim removed 3 bases at V and 3 bases at J, leaving 3 bases unmatched. CDR3 length: 14 residues. The CDR3 DNA reads TGTGCCAGCAGCTTGTCGGGAGGTACAGATACGCAGTATTTT. It yields the protein CASSLSGGTDTQYF.

The table lists this clone with a count of one. The chain carries TRBV6-2 or TRBV6-3 and TRBJ1-2; possible D gene TRBD1, 6 bases. The CDR3 spans 15 residues. V was clipped by 2 bases and J by 10 bases, with 20 bases between them. The germline CDR1 and CDR2 sequences are MNHEY and SVGEGT. CDR3 nucleotide sequence: TGTGCCAGCAGTTACACCTCCGGGACAAAAGAGGACTACACCTTC. Translation: CASSYTSGTKEDYTF.

This clone appeared a single time. V gene TRBV7-3 combines with J gene TRBJ2-5, with 10 nucleotides matching TRBD2. This CDR3 spans 15 amino acids. Losses at the gene ends were 4 bases for V and 4 bases for J; bases not matched to a gene: 6. From germline, CDR1 is SGHTA and CDR2 FQGTGA. The CDR3 coding sequence is TGTGCCAGCAGCTCGGCTAGCGGGGGCATAGAGACCCAGTACTTC. This codes for CASSSASGGIETQYF.

The chain uses TRBV6-5 and TRBJ1-1, with TRBD1 matching 10 bases. The CDR3 extends over 15 amino acids. The V gene end was trimmed by 2 bases and the J gene end by 3 bases; junction bases not matched to a gene: 3. In germline, CDR1 is MNHEY, CDR2 SVGAGI. CDR3 sequence: CASSYGDRGDTEAFF. The DNA for the CDR3 is TGTGCCAGCAGTTACGGGGACAGGGGAGACACTGAAGCTTTCTTT.

V is TRBV2 and J is TRBJ2-1, with TRBD1 as a possible D gene (5 bases). Trimming took 4 bases from V and 10 from J, leaving 20 bases between them. Germline values: CDR1 SNHLY, CDR2 FYNNEI. This CDR3 is built from 15 residues. The CDR3 DNA reads TGTGCCAGCAGTGCCCAGGGTCTCGGTGGTGAAGAGCAGTTCTTC. The encoded protein is CASSAQGLGGEEQFF.

V and J are TRBV19 and TRBJ1-3, with unresolved D. The length of the CDR3 is 14 residues. V was cut by 1 base and J by 0 bases, with 4 bases left in between. The V gene's germline CDR1 is LNHDA and CDR2 SQIVND (reference sequence). For the CDR3, the DNA is TGTGCCAGTAGTATAGCGGCCTCTGGAAACACCATATATTTT. This sequence encodes CASSIAASGNTIYF.

The chain uses TRBV5-1 and TRBJ1-4; the D is unclear. The V and J ends lost 2 bases and 5 bases respectively, with 10 bases between them. The CDR3 has 14 residues. Per germline, CDR1 SGHRS and CDR2 YFSETQ. The CDR3: CASSFGNANEKLFF. As DNA, the CDR3 is TGCGCCAGCAGCTTTGGTAACGCGAATGAAAAACTGTTTTTT. Based on the CDR3 plus reference TRBV5-1 and TRBJ1-4, the full variable domain is KAGVTQTPRYLIKTRGQQVTLSCSPISGHRSVSWYQQTPGQGLQFLFEYFSETQRNKGNFPGRFSGRQFSNSRSEMNVSTLELGDSALYLCASSFGNANEKLFFGSGTQLSVL.

This clone showed up just once. This chain connects TRBV29-1 to TRBJ1-1; D gene uncertain. The V gene lost 6 bases and the J gene lost 3 bases, with 20 bases spanning the gap. Looked up from germline, CDR1 is SQVTM and CDR2 is ANQGSEA. The CDR3 is 15 amino acids. For the CDR3, the DNA is TGCAGCGTCTATCAAAATAGACGGATAGACACTGAAGCTTTCTTT. It yields the protein CSVYQNRRIDTEAFF. The full variable domain, with the rest looked up from reference TRBV29-1 and TRBJ1-1, is SAVISQKPSRDICQRGTSLTIQCQVDSQVTMMFWYRQQPGQSLTLIATANQGSEATYESGFVIDKFPISRPNLTFSTLTVSNMSPEDSSIYLCSVYQNRRIDTEAFFGQGTRLTVV.

The genes are TRBV2 and TRBJ2-2; unclear D gene. CDR1 is SNHLY, CDR2 FYNNEI, per germline. V lost 2 bases to trimming and J lost 5 bases, with 6 bases between them. There are 13 residues in the CDR3. DNA for the CDR3: TGTGCCAGCAGTGAAAGGTGGACCGGGGAGCTGTTTTTT. Its protein is CASSERWTGELFF.